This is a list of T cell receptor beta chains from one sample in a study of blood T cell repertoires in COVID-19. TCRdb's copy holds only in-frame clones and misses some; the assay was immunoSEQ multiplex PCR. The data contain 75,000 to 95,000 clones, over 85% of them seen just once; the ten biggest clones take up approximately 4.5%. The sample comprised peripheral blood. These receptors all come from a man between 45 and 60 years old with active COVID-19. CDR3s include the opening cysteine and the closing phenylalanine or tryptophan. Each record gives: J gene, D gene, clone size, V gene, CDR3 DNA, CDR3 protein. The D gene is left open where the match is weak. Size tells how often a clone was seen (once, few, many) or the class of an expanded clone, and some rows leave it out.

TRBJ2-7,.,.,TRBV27,TGTGCCAGCAGTTCACTTAGTCTACAGACCCCGAACTACGAGCAGTACTTC,CASSSLSLQTPNYEQYF
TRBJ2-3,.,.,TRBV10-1,TGCGCCAGCTCCCGGAGTAGCGTCGTGACAGATACGCAGTATTTT,CASSRSSVVTDTQYF
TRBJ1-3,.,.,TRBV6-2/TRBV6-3,TGTGCCAGCAGTTACTGGAGGGGCTCTGGAAACACCATATATTTT,CASSYWRGSGNTIYF
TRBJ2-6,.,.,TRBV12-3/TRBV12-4,TGTGCCCTTGGGGGGGCGGGGGCCAACGTCCTGACTTTC,CALGGAGANVLTF
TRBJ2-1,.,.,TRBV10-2,TGCGCCAGCGAACCCCGGGGGTCCTCCTACAATGAGCAGTTCTTC,CASEPRGSSYNEQFF
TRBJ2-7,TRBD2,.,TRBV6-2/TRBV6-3,TGTGCCAGCAGTTCGACTAGCGTTCAGCAGTACTTC,CASSSTSVQQYF
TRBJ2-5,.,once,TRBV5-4,TGTGCCAGCAGCTTGAGTTCTAGAAAAGAGACCCAGTACTTC,CASSLSSRKETQYF
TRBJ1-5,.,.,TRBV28,TGTGCCGGTGGGCGGCCCCAGCATTTT,CAGGRPQHF
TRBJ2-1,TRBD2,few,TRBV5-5,TGTGCCAGCAGCTTGGGCGGGAGGGTCTACAATGAGCAGTTCTTC,CASSLGGRVYNEQFF
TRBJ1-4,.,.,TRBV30,TGTGCCTGGACCCCCTTGGAGGGTGAAAAACTGTTTTTT,CAWTPLEGEKLFF
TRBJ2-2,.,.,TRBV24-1,TGTGCCACCAAGGGAGCGAACACCGGGGAGCTGTTTTTT,CATKGANTGELFF
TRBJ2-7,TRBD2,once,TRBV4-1,TGCGCCAGCAGCCAAAACCCACCGACTAGCGGGGGGTCCTACGAGCAGTACTTC,CASSQNPPTSGGSYEQYF
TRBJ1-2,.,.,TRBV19,TGTGCCAGTAGTACCTCGCAGGGTTTGACGAACTATGGCTACACCTTC,CASSTSQGLTNYGYTF
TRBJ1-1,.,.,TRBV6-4,TGTGCCAGCAGTGATGAACGGGGCACTGAAGCTTTCTTT,CASSDERGTEAFF
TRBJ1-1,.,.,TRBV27,TGTGCCAGCAGTTTGCGATCGGGAGCATTGAACACTGAAGCTTTCTTT,CASSLRSGALNTEAFF
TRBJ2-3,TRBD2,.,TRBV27,TGTGCCAGCAGTTTAAGAACCCGGGGACTAGCGGGTTATGCGGATAGCACAGATACGCAGTATTTT,CASSLRTRGLAGYADSTDTQYF
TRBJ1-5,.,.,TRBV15,TGTGCCACCAGCAGAGATCGTCAGCCCCAGCATTTT,CATSRDRQPQHF
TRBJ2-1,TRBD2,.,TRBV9,TGTGCCAGCAGCGGGAAGGGCGGGAGGGCCTTGAATGAGCAGTTCTTC,CASSGKGGRALNEQFF
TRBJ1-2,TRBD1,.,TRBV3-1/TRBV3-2,TGTGCCAGCAGCACAGGGGGCATGGGCTACACCTTC,CASSTGGMGYTF
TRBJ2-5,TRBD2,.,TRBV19,TGTGCCAGTCGACTAGCGGGGGGGCCCGGGACCCAGTACTTC,CASRLAGGPGTQYF
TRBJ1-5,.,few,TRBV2,TGTGCCAGCAGGTTTAATGGCAATCAGCCCCAGCATTTT,CASRFNGNQPQHF
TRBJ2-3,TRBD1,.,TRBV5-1,TGCGCCAGCAGCTTGTCAGGACAGGGGGCGAATACGCAGTATTTT,CASSLSGQGANTQYF
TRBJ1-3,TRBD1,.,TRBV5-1,TGCGCCAGCAGCTTGGCCCCGGGACAGGGGGCCAACACCATATATTTT,CASSLAPGQGANTIYF
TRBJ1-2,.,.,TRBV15,TGTGCCACCAGCAGAGATCTAGCCCGCATTGGCTACACCTTC,CATSRDLARIGYTF
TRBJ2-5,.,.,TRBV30,TGTGCCTGGAGTGTAGGGGGAGAGACCCAGTACTTC,CAWSVGGETQYF
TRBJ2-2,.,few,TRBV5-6,TGTGCCAGCAGCTTGGCTCCCACAGCCGGGGAGCTGTTTTTT,CASSLAPTAGELFF
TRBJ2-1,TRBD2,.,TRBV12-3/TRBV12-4,TGTGCCAGCAGTTTACTAGCGGGAGTGGGGCAGTTCTTC,CASSLLAGVGQFF
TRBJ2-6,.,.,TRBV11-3,TGTGCCAGCAGCTCCTCCCGGGCCAACGTCCTGACTTTC,CASSSSRANVLTF
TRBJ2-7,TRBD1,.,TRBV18,TGTGCCAGCCGAAGGGACAGGGGGTCTGGTAGCGACGAGCAGTACTTC,CASRRDRGSGSDEQYF
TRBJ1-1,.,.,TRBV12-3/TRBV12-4,TGTGCCAGCAGTTTAAAGCAGAACACTGAAGCTTTCTTT,CASSLKQNTEAFF
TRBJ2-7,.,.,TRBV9,TGTGCCAGCAGCCCCTCGGGGGTCCCCTACGAGCAGTACTTC,CASSPSGVPYEQYF
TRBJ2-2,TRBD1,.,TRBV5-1,TGCGCCAGCAGCTGGGGACAGGGGGCCTCCGGGGAGCTGTTTTTT,CASSWGQGASGELFF
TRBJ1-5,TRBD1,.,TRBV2,TGTGCCAGCAGTAAAAGTGGACAGGTGAGCAATCAGCCCCAGCATTTT,CASSKSGQVSNQPQHF
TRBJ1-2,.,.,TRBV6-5,TGTGCCAGCAGCAACATGGGGGCAGGGAGTTATGGCTACACCTTC,CASSNMGAGSYGYTF
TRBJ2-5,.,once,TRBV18,TGTGCCAGCTCACCGGGCGTCAGGGAAGAGACCCAGTACTTC,CASSPGVREETQYF
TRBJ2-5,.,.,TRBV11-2,TGTGCCAGCAGCCGCCAGCGGGAAGAGACCCAGTACTTC,CASSRQREETQYF
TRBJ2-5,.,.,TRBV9,TGTGCCAGCAGCGTAGGAAACAGGCTGGGGGAGACCCAGTACTTC,CASSVGNRLGETQYF
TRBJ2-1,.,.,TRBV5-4,TGTGCCAGCAGCTTGCGGGAACTGCGTTACAATGAGCAGTTCTTC,CASSLRELRYNEQFF
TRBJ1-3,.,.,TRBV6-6,TGTGCCAGCACTAGGGGGACCCTCGGCACCATATATTTT,CASTRGTLGTIYF
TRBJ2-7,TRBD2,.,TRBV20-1,TGCAGTGCTAGTCGCGGGAGAACCTACGAGCAGTACTTC,CSASRGRTYEQYF
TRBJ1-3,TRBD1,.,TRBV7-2,TGTGCCAGCAGCTTAGGGCAGGGGGCGAACACCATATATTTT,CASSLGQGANTIYF
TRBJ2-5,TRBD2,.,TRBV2,TGTGCCAGCAGAAAACTAGCGGGGCAAGAGACCCAGTACTTC,CASRKLAGQETQYF
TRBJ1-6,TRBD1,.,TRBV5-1,TGCGCCAGCAGCCCCGGGACAGGAGCCATGACCTATAATTCACCCCTCCACTTT,CASSPGTGAMTYNSPLHF
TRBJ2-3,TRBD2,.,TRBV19,TGTGCCAGTAGTACTGGACTAGCGGGAGGTTATCCCACAGATACGCAGTATTTT,CASSTGLAGGYPTDTQYF
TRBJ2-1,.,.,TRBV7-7,TGTGCCAGCAGCTTAGGGGCTAGCCCCCACAATGAGCAGTTCTTC,CASSLGASPHNEQFF
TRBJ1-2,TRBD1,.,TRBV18,TGTGCCAGCTCACTCCTAGACAGGGGCCAGGGCTACACCTTC,CASSLLDRGQGYTF
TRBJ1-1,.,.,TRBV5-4,TGTGCCAGCAGTCAGAACACTGAAGCTTTCTTT,CASSQNTEAFF
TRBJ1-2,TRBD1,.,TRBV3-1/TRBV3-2,TGTGCCAGCAGCCTTTCCGACAGGGATCAGGGCTACACCTTC,CASSLSDRDQGYTF
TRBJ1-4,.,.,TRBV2,TGTGCCAGCTATCCCCGGGGGGGGGCGGTTAATGAAAAACTGTTTTTT,CASYPRGGAVNEKLFF
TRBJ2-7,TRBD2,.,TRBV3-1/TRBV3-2,TGTGCCAGCAGCCAAGTCGGGGGGGCACCCTACGAGCAGTACTTC,CASSQVGGAPYEQYF
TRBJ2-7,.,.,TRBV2,TGTGCCAGCACTATGGACATCTTAGGCGAGCAGTACTTC,CASTMDILGEQYF
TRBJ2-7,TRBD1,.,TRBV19,TGTGCCAGTAGGGGACAGGGGGCGGGTGAGCAGTACTTC,CASRGQGAGEQYF
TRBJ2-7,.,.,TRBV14,TGTGCCAGCAGCCAAGGTACAGAAAGGGAGCAGTACTTC,CASSQGTEREQYF
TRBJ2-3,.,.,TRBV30,TGTGCCTTGACGTCTAGCGCCTTCACAGATACGCAGTATTTT,CALTSSAFTDTQYF
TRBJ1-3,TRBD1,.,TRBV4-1,TGCGCCAGCAGCCAAGTCCCGGGCAGGGGGCAAGGAAACACCATATATTTT,CASSQVPGRGQGNTIYF
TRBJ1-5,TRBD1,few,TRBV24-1,TGTGCCACCAGTGATCTCAGGGGGCAGCCCCAGCATTTT,CATSDLRGQPQHF
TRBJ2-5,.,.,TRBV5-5,TGTGCCAGCAGCTTGGGGGGCGCTGGGGGCCTTGAGACCCAGTACTTC,CASSLGGAGGLETQYF
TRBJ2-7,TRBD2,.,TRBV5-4,TGTGCCAGCAGCTCCGGACTAGCCCGCGAGGGCGAGCAGTACTTC,CASSSGLAREGEQYF
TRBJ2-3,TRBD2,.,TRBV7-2,TGTGCCAGCAGCCTCCCCGGCCGGGGGGGACGCCCGTATTTT,CASSLPGRGGRPYF